This T cell receptor (beta chain) was sequenced for a study of coeliac disease. Points from the study as a whole: Active celiac intraepithelial and lamina propria samples had lower TRB and TRG clonality than control samples. The authors considered this approach unsuitable for unbiased detection of gliadin-specific T cells.

The germline V and J ends were trimmed by 5 bases and 3 bases, with 13 bases remaining between them. CDR3 length: 15 residues. Germline V gene lookup returns CDR1 MNHEY and CDR2 SMNVEV (reference sequence). Sequencing used immunoSEQ multiplex PCR; TCRdb keeps in-frame clones, though not all of them. This table has over a thousand clones, around 50% appearing once. In the case of this clone: What it binds is not known.

The rearrangement uses TRBV27 and TRBJ2-2, with D possibly being TRBD2 (5 bases). The receptor was derived from a man in his 70s without celiac disease. Sequencing input: intraepithelial lymphocytes from the gut. CDR3 DNA sequence: TGTGCCAGCAGTCCCCGGCGGGTGGACACCGGGGAGCTGTTTTTT. Protein product: CASSPRRVDTGELFF.